This TCR beta chain appears in the sequencing data of a study of graft-versus-host responses after intestinal transplantation. The CDR3 sequence is 16 residues long. This clone was seen once. The antigen is unknown. Produced via immunoSEQ multiplex PCR; TCRdb's table is partial and in-frame only. Of 90,000 to 150,000 clones detected, 95% appear once; the ten largest clones hold 3% to 4%. The sample was unstimulated CD8+ T cells sorted from spleen or lymph node cells, taken before intestinal transplant. This chain connects TRBV21-1 to TRBJ2-3; the DNA was not compared with TRBD2, the D call given in the table. TRBV21-1 is labeled a pseudogene. The source is a human donor who received an intestinal transplant. As DNA, the CDR3 is TGTGCCACCTCCCCTAGCGGGTCGGAGAGCACAGATACGCAGTATTTT. Translating it yields CATSPSGSESTDTQYF.